These T cell receptor beta chains were read from a single sample in a study of Graves' ophthalmopathy and Graves' hyperthyroidism. One entry per CDR3 protein, called by TCRdb with MiXCR from the multiplex PCR reads. The repertoire holds 40,000 or so distinct CDR3 sequences, with around 52% as singletons. The sample consisted of peripheral blood. The receptor set was obtained from an adult man with Graves' ophthalmopathy. CDR3s include the opening cysteine and the closing phenylalanine or tryptophan. D genes are given only for firm matches. Expanded clones are given a class, and other clones once, few, many or no size at all.

>TRBV11-2|-|-|TRBJ2-3
TGTGCCAGCAGTTTGGGGGGCCATAGCACAGATACGCAGTATTTT
CASSLGGHSTDTQYF
>TRBV20-1|TRBD1|-|TRBJ1-1
TGCAGTGCTAGGACTCGGGACAGGGGGCCCGAAGCTTTCTTT
CSARTRDRGPEAFF
>TRBV7-9|-|-|TRBJ2-1
TGTGCCAGCAGCTTTGGGTCAGGCCGACCTTACAATGAGCAGTTCTTC
CASSFGSGRPYNEQFF
>TRBV7-3|TRBD1|-|TRBJ2-7
TGTGCCAGCAGCCCCTCCGGGACAGGGGGAGGAGAGCAGTACTTC
CASSPSGTGGGEQYF
>TRBV7-2|-|medium-sized|TRBJ1-4
TGTGCCAGCGCAAGCCCAGGGCGAGAAAAACTGTTTTTT
CASASPGREKLFF
>TRBV20-1|TRBD1|-|TRBJ2-7
TGCAGTGCTAGAGAGGGACAGGGGATTTACGAGCAGTACTTC
CSAREGQGIYEQYF
>TRBV6-5|-|-|TRBJ1-4
TGTGCCAGCAGGAAAACGGATCATAATGAGAAACTGTTTTTT
CASRKTDHNEKLFF
>TRBV29-1|TRBD2|many|TRBJ2-5
TGCAGCGTCCAAGGGAGTCCCGCTGGCGGGGGGGTCCAGTACTTC
CSVQGSPAGGGVQYF
>TRBV6-1|-|-|TRBJ2-7
TGTGCCAGCAGACCATATAGCGTCTACGAGCAGTACTTC
CASRPYSVYEQYF
>TRBV28|TRBD2|-|TRBJ2-1
TGTGCCAGCAGTTTATTGGGACTAGAATACAATGAGCAGTTCTTC
CASSLLGLEYNEQFF
>TRBV6-4|-|many|TRBJ2-2
TGTGCCAGCAGTGCGGCTAGCACCGGGGAGCTGTTTTTT
CASSAASTGELFF
>TRBV7-2|-|many|TRBJ2-1
TGTGCCAGCAGCCAGCCGAAGGGGTCTATGAATGAGCAGTTCTTC
CASSQPKGSMNEQFF
>TRBV20-1|TRBD2|many|TRBJ2-3
TGCAGTGCTAGTGGGGTAGCGGGACACACAGATACGCAGTATTTT
CSASGVAGHTDTQYF
>TRBV4-2|TRBD1|-|TRBJ2-5
TGTGCCAGCAGCGCCCCGGGACAGGACCAAGAGACCCAGTACTTC
CASSAPGQDQETQYF
>TRBV28|TRBD1|many|TRBJ1-5
TGTGCCAGCAGGGCCGGACAGGGGGGGCAGCCCCAGCATTTT
CASRAGQGGQPQHF
>TRBV24-1|TRBD2|-|TRBJ2-3
TGTGCCACCAGTGACCCGGGACTAGCGGCCACAGATACGCAGTATTTT
CATSDPGLAATDTQYF
>TRBV20-1|-|many|TRBJ2-7
TGCAGTGCTCCCCGAGGTCGGCTCTACGAGCAGTACTTC
CSAPRGRLYEQYF
>TRBV20-1|TRBD2|-|TRBJ2-7
TGCAGTGCTAGTCGACGGGAGGGGACCTACGAGCAGTACTTC
CSASRREGTYEQYF
>TRBV6-5|TRBD2|many|TRBJ2-5
TGTGCCAGCAGTTACTCTGGGGCTAGCGGACAAGAGACCCAGTACTTC
CASSYSGASGQETQYF
>TRBV20-1|-|once|TRBJ2-5
TGCAGTGCTAGAGATCCCGGACAGACCTATCAGCCCCAGTACTTC
CSARDPGQTYQPQYF
>TRBV7-3|-|once|TRBJ2-2
TGTGCCAGCAGCTTGGGGCGGACCGGGGAGCTGTTTTTT
CASSLGRTGELFF
>TRBV10-3|-|-|TRBJ2-3
TGTGCCACCCGAGTCGGGAGTGTGGCAGATACGCAGTATTTT
CATRVGSVADTQYF
>TRBV15|-|-|TRBJ2-7
-
CATSVGSGSLCERYF